This TCR beta chain was sequenced during a study of CD8 T cells in ankylosing spondylitis. Regarding the study as a whole: Those disease-linked clones were CD8+; they were also relatively rare in peripheral blood. One TCR beta motif, made up of several highly homologous variants, appeared characteristic of ankylosing spondylitis blood. Earlier authors reported some of these motif variants in reactive arthritis synovial fluid and blood. Matched synovial fluid from ankylosing spondylitis patients was reported to be enriched for disease-linked clones.

Only a few counts were recorded for this clonotype. The antigen is unknown. Germline CDR1 LNHDA, CDR2 SQIVND (reference sequence). Germline trimming cut 4 bases from V and 5 bases from J; bases unmatched to any gene: 4. This CDR3 has 15 amino acids. Scientists made TCR beta libraries using quantitative 5'-RACE with molecular barcodes. TCRdb re-analysed the 5' RACE reads in MiXCR, keeping a single row per CDR3 protein. The data contain 400,000 to 450,000 distinct CDR3 sequences, 17% of them singletons. V and J are TRBV19 and TRBJ2-2, with 10 positions matching TRBD2. The sample taken for sequencing was blood, either unsorted or a sorted T cell fraction (not recorded which). The sequence derives from a male donor with ankylosing spondylitis. This CDR3 is CASSTLAGGTGELFF. The CDR3 DNA sequence: TGTGCCAGTAGTACATTAGCGGGAGGAACCGGGGAGCTGTTTTTT.